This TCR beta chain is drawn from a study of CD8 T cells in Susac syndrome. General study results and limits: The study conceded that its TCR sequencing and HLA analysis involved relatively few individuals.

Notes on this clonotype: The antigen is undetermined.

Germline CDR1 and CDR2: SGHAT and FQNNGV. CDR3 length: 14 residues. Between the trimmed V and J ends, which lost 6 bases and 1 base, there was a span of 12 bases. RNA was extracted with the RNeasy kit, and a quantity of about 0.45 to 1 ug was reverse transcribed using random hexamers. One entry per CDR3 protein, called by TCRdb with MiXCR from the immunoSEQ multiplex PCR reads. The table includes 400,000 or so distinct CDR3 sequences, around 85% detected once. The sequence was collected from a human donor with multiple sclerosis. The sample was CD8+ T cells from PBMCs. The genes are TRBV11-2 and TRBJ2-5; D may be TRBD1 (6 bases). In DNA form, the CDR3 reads TGTGCCAGCAGTTTTACAGGGACCCAAGAGACCCAGTACTTC. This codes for CASSFTGTQETQYF.